These 15 T cell receptor beta chains originate from one sample sequenced in a study of beta chain features in type 1 diabetes. These receptors have no known antigen. Expressed TCRB transcripts were sequenced because the entire RNA isolate underwent reverse transcription. The data were produced by immunoSEQ multiplex PCR, yet TCRdb's version contains in-frame clones alone and is incomplete. The data hold under 70,000 clones, with approximately 60% observed a single time. General study findings and limits: Shortening of TCRB CDR3s, moderate but significant, appeared in all four CD4+ subsets of Type 1 diabetes patients.

Input material: stem cell memory CD4+ T cells from blood. These TCRs come from a woman aged 30 to 39 with type 1 diabetes.

This clone has only a few counts. V usage is TRBV5-1 and J usage is TRBJ2-1; D is ambiguous. Trimming removed 0 bases at V and 6 bases at J, with 7 bases between. Germline V gene data show CDR1 as SGHRS and CDR2 as YFSETQ. CDR3 length: 13 amino acids. CDR3 DNA: TGCGCCAGCAGCTTGGGCGCTTCCAATGAGCAGTTCTTC. It translates to CASSLGASNEQFF.

This clone was seen only once. This chain uses TRBV7-3 with TRBJ2-3, with D possibly matching TRBD2 (5 bases). CDR1 is SGHTA, CDR2 FQGTGA, per germline. This CDR3 comprises 14 residues. V gave up 2 bases and J gave up 5 bases, with 11 bases separating them. CDR3 bases: TGTGCCAGCAGCTTAGGGGTCGGGGAAGATACGCAGTATTTT. Amino acids: CASSLGVGEDTQYF. The variable domain in full, completed from reference TRBV7-3 and TRBJ2-3, reads GAGVSQTPSNKVTEKGKYVELRCDPISGHTALYWYRQSLGQGPEFLIYFQGTGAADDSGLPNDRFFAVRPEGSVSTLKIQRTERGDSAVYLCASSLGVGEDTQYFGPGTRLTVL.

The rearrangement links TRBV7-2 to TRBJ2-7; D unresolved. The CDR3 consists of 15 residues. Germline V gene sequence: CDR1 SGHTA, CDR2 FQGNSA. The V gene lost 5 bases and the J gene lost 3 bases, with 17 bases spanning the gap. Here the CDR3 DNA reads TGTGCCAGCAGCATGAACCTTGGCCGCCACTACGAGCAGTACTTC. Encoded protein: CASSMNLGRHYEQYF.

The chain combines TRBV11-2 with TRBJ2-1; D is unclear. The length of the CDR3 is 11 residues. Germline V lookup: CDR1 SGHAT, CDR2 FQNNGV. Trimming pared 0 bases from V and 12 bases from J, leaving 6 bases between. CDR3 sequence: CASSLDKLQFF. In DNA, the CDR3 is TGTGCCAGCAGCTTAGACAAACTGCAGTTCTTC.

The chain carries TRBV2 and TRBJ2-3, with D possibly being TRBD2 (8 bases). The CDR3 totals 16 residues. Trimming left V 6 bases short and J 9 bases short, with 25 bases between. Germline V gives CDR1 SNHLY, CDR2 FYNNEI. The CDR3 sequence: CASRPAGLAQGGTQYF. For the CDR3, the DNA is TGTGCCAGCAGGCCGGCTGGACTAGCCCAGGGGGGGACGCAGTATTTT. The full variable domain, rest sourced from reference TRBV2 and TRBJ2-3, is EPEVTQTPSHQVTQMGQEVILRCVPISNHLYFYWYRQILGQKVEFLVSFYNNEISEKSEIFDDQFSVERPDGSNFTLKIRSTKLEDSAMYFCASRPAGLAQGGTQYFGPGTRLTVL.

The rearrangement joins TRBV18 to TRBJ1-1, with 8 bases fitting TRBD1. The CDR3 is 15 amino acids. Germline lookup yields CDR1 KGHSH and CDR2 LQKENI. The junction had 3 bases not matched to a gene; V was cut back by 2 bases and J by 1 base. In DNA form, the CDR3 reads TGTGCCAGCTCACCAAACGGACAGGGGAACACTGAAGCTTTCTTT. Translating gives CASSPNGQGNTEAFF.

V and J are TRBV28 and TRBJ2-7, with TRBD2 identical over 7 bases. The junction had 1 base not matched to a gene; V was cut back by 5 bases and J by 0 bases. This CDR3 is built from 13 residues. Germline V lookup: CDR1 MDHEN, CDR2 SYDVKM. CDR3 in amino acids: CASSLADSYEQYF. The CDR3 region has the DNA TGTGCCAGCAGTCTAGCGGACTCCTACGAGCAGTACTTC. The variable domain in full, with the rest retrieved from reference TRBV28 and TRBJ2-7, is DVKVTQSSRYLVKRTGEKVFLECVQDMDHENMFWYRQDPGLGLRLIYFSYDVKMKEKGDIPEGYSVSREKKERFSLILESASTNQTSMYLCASSLADSYEQYFGPGTRLTVT.

The chain has TRBV11-3 and TRBJ2-1; D not resolved. Between the trimmed V and J ends, which lost 6 bases and 6 bases, there was a span of 9 bases. The CDR3 totals 12 residues. Germline CDR1 is SGHNT and CDR2 is YENEEA. The chain's CDR3 is CASSQKRNEQFF. DNA for the CDR3: TGTGCCAGCAGTCAAAAGCGCAATGAGCAGTTCTTC.

The chain couples TRBV2 to TRBJ2-1; 10 nucleotides line up with TRBD2. Looked up from germline, CDR1 is SNHLY and CDR2 is FYNNEI. V shed 8 bases, J shed 4 bases, and the junction held 2 bases outside the gene matches. This CDR3 region has 13 residues. The CDR3, as DNA: TGTGCCAGCCAGCGGGAGGGGTACAATGAGCAGTTCTTC. Its protein is CASQREGYNEQFF.

CDR3 in amino acids: CASRPMTGGNTEAFF. CDR3 nucleotide sequence: TGCGCCAGTCGCCCCATGACGGGGGGGAACACTGAAGCTTTCTTT. The J gene is TRBJ1-1, the V gene TRBV4-1; D is possibly TRBD1 (5 bases). The CDR3 covers 15 residues. CDR1 and CDR2 from the germline V gene are MGHRA and YSYEKL. V was shortened by 9 bases and J by 1 base, with 18 bases between the two germline ends.

V is TRBV27 and J is TRBJ1-5, with 9 bases identical to TRBD1. CDR3 length equals 16 residues. Germline values: CDR1 MNHEY, CDR2 SMNVEV (reference sequence). J was trimmed by 4 bases and V by 4 bases; bases with no gene match: 8. CDR3 sequence (DNA): TGTGCCAGCAGTTCACTCCGGGACAGGGTTAATCAGCCCCAGCATTTT. It yields the protein CASSSLRDRVNQPQHF.

This clone was seen just once. The chain couples TRBV11-2 to TRBJ2-1; 11 nucleotides match TRBD2. Germline values: CDR1 SGHAT, CDR2 FQNNGV. J lost 8 bases, V lost 5 bases, and 5 bases had no gene match. This CDR3 has 14 amino acids. This chain's CDR3 is CASSPGTSGDEQFF. Here the CDR3 DNA reads TGTGCCAGCAGCCCTGGGACTAGCGGCGATGAGCAGTTCTTC.

The chain is built from TRBV5-6 and TRBJ2-1; tentative D call: TRBD2 (5 bases). V was pared by 2 bases and J by 9 bases, with 15 bases between. Germline loops: CDR1 SGHDT, CDR2 YYEEEE. The CDR3 is 14 residues long. In DNA form, the CDR3 reads TGTGCCAGCAGCTTCCGGGTACCTCGGGGTGAGCAGTTCTTC. It translates to CASSFRVPRGEQFF.

This chain links TRBV5-1 with TRBJ2-1, with 9 bases lining up with TRBD1. The CDR3 contains 15 residues. Germline V gives CDR1 SGHRS, CDR2 YFSETQ. Germline trimming cut 4 bases from V and 2 bases from J; bases unmatched to any gene: 4. The CDR3 loop reads CASSVTGGPYNEQFF. CDR3 coding DNA: TGCGCCAGCAGCGTGACAGGGGGACCCTACAATGAGCAGTTCTTC. The full variable domain, with the rest looked up from reference TRBV5-1 and TRBJ2-1, is KAGVTQTPRYLIKTRGQQVTLSCSPISGHRSVSWYQQTPGQGLQFLFEYFSETQRNKGNFPGRFSGRQFSNSRSEMNVSTLELGDSALYLCASSVTGGPYNEQFFGPGTRLTVL.

This chain joins TRBV2 and TRBJ2-1; tentative D call: TRBD2 (5 bases). This CDR3 spans 14 amino acids. From germline, CDR1 is SNHLY and CDR2 FYNNEI. The germline V and J ends were trimmed by 0 bases and 7 bases, with 10 bases remaining between them. CDR3 sequence (DNA): TGTGCCAGCAGTGAAGCGGTTTTAGCGAATGAGCAGTTCTTC. Amino acid sequence: CASSEAVLANEQFF.